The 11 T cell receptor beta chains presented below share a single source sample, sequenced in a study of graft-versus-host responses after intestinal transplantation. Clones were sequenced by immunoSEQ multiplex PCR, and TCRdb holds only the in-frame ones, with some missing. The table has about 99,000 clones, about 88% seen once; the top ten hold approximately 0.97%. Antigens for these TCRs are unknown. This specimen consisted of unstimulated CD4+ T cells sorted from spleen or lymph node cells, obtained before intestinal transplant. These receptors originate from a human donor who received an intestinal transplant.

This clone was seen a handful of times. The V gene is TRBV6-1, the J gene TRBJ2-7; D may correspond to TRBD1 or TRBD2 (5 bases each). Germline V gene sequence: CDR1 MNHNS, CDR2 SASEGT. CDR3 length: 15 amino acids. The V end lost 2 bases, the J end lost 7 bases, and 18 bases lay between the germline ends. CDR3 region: CASSELRDSRREQYF. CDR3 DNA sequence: TGTGCCAGCAGTGAACTCCGCGACAGCAGGAGGGAGCAGTACTTC.

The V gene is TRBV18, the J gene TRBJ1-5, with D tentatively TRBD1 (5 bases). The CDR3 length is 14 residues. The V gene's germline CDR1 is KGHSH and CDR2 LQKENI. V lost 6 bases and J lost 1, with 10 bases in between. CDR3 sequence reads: CASSQGISNQPQHF. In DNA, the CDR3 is TGTGCCAGCTCTCAGGGTATCAGCAATCAGCCCCAGCATTTT.

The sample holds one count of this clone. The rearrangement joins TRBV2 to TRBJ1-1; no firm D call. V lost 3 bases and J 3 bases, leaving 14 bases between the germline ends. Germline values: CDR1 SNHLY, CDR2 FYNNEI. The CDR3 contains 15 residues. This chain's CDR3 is CASSEIHPGHTEAFF. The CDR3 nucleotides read TGTGCCAGCAGTGAGATCCACCCTGGACACACTGAAGCTTTCTTT.

The CDR3 nucleotides are TGCGCCAGCAGCTGGGGACTAGCGGGACCAGATACGCAGTATTTT. Protein sequence: CASSWGLAGPDTQYF. The V call is TRBV5-1, the J call TRBJ2-3; 13 nucleotides align to TRBD2. This CDR3 region has 15 residues. V dropped 3 bases and J dropped 4; count of bases not matched to a gene: 2. Per germline, CDR1 SGHRS and CDR2 YFSETQ.

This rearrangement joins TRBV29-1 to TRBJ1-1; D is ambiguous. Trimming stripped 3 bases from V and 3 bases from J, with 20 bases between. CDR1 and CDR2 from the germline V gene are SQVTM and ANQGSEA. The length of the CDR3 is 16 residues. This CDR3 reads CSVELKGGRLYTEAFF. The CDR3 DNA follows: TGCAGCGTTGAGTTAAAGGGTGGCAGGTTATACACTGAAGCTTTCTTT. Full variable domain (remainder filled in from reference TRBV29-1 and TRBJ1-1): SAVISQKPSRDICQRGTSLTIQCQVDSQVTMMFWYRQQPGQSLTLIATANQGSEATYESGFVIDKFPISRPNLTFSTLTVSNMSPEDSSIYLCSVELKGGRLYTEAFFGQGTRLTVV.

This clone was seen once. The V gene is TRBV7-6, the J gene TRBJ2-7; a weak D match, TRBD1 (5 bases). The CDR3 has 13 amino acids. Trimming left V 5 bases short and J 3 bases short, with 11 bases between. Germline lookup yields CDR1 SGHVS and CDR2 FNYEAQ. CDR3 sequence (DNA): TGTGCCAGCAGCCTTAGACAGAGCTACGAGCAGTACTTC. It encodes CASSLRQSYEQYF.

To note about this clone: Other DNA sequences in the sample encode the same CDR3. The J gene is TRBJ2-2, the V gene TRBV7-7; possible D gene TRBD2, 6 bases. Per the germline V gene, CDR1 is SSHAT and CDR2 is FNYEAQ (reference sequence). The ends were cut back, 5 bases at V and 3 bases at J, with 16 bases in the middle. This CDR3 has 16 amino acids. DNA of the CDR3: TGTGCCAGCAGCCCTGGGCAGGGACTGGACACCGGGGAGCTGTTTTTT. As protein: CASSPGQGLDTGELFF.

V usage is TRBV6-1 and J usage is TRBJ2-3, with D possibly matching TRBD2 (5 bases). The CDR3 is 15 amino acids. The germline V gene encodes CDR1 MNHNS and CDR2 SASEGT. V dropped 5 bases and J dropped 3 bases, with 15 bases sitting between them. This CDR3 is CASSQTRMGTDTQYF. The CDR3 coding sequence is TGTGCCAGCAGTCAAACTAGAATGGGAACAGATACGCAGTATTTT.

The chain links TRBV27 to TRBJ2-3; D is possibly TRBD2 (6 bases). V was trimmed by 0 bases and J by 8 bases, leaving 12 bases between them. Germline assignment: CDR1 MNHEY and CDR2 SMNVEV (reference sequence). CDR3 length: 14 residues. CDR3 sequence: CASSLSGPGSTQYF. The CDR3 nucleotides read TGTGCCAGCAGTTTATCAGGGCCCGGGAGTACGCAGTATTTT.

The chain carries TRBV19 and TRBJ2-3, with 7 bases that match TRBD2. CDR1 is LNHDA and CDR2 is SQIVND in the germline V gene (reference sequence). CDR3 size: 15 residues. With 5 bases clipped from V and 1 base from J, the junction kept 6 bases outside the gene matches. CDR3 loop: CASSPGLVGTDTQYF. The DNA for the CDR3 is TGTGCCAGTAGTCCTGGACTAGTTGGCACAGATACGCAGTATTTT.

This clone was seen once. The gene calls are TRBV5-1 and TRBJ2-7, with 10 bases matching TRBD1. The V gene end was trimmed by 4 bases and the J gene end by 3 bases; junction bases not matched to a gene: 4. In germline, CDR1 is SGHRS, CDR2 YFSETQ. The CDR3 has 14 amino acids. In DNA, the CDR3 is TGCGCCAGCAGCGAGGACAGGGGGGACTACGAGCAGTACTTC. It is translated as CASSEDRGDYEQYF.